The 18 T cell receptor beta chains below all came from one sample that was sequenced in a study of beta chain features in type 1 diabetes. cDNA synthesis used the whole RNA isolate, giving expressed TCRB sequences. Here immunoSEQ multiplex PCR was the method, and the copy in TCRdb shows in-frame clones only, minus some. Found here are about 150,000 clones, 9.2% of them singletons; the top ten hold about 0.61%. The sample consisted of central memory CD4+ T cells from blood. These receptors originate from a man between 18 and 29 years old in good health.

This clone was found a few times. This chain uses TRBV5-4 with TRBJ2-5; a weak D match, TRBD2 (7 bases). This CDR3 region has 15 residues. Germline loops: CDR1 SGHNT, CDR2 YYREEE (reference sequence). Trimming left V 0 bases short and J 5 bases short, with 14 bases between. The CDR3 DNA reads as TGTGCCAGCAGCTTGGGAGGGGGGGCATTCGAGACCCAGTACTTC. Translating it yields CASSLGGGAFETQYF.

The chain uses TRBV7-2 and TRBJ2-6; D perhaps matches TRBD1 (5 bases). Trimming pared 5 bases from V and 0 bases from J, leaving 11 bases between. CDR3 size: 16 residues. The V gene's germline CDR1 is SGHTA and CDR2 FQGNSA. The CDR3 loop is CASSPGPSSGANVLTF. CDR3 nucleotide sequence: TGTGCCAGCAGCCCAGGGCCCTCCTCTGGGGCCAACGTCCTGACTTTC.

The V gene is TRBV27, the J gene TRBJ2-7, with 11 bases identical to TRBD2. The CDR3 runs to 17 residues. The J segment lost 3 bases and the V segment lost 1 base, leaving 8 bases of the junction unmatched. Germline lookup yields CDR1 MNHEY and CDR2 SMNVEV (reference sequence). CDR3 amino acids: CASSLLSSGGLGYEQYF. Written as DNA, the CDR3 is TGTGCCAGCAGTTTATTGTCTAGCGGGGGGCTGGGCTACGAGCAGTACTTC.

This clone was counted between two and nine times. V and J are TRBV7-9 and TRBJ2-3; 8 bases fit TRBD1. V lost 2 bases to trimming and J lost 0 bases; unmatched junction nucleotides: 4. The CDR3 is made up of 16 amino acids. Germline V CDR1 and CDR2: SEHNR, FQNEAQ (reference sequence). CDR3 protein: CASSLKQGASTDTQYF. The CDR3, as DNA: TGTGCCAGCAGCTTAAAGCAGGGGGCTAGCACAGATACGCAGTATTTT. Based on the CDR3 plus reference TRBV7-9 and TRBJ2-3, the full variable domain is DTGVSQNPRHKITKRGQNVTFRCDPISEHNRLYWYRQTLGQGPEFLTYFQNEAQLEKSRLLSDRFSAERPKGSFSTLEIQRTEQGDSAMYLCASSLKQGASTDTQYFGPGTRLTVL.

This clone was counted many times. The chain combines TRBV29-1 with TRBJ2-6; 10 bases line up with TRBD1. The trim removed 6 bases at V and 1 base at J, leaving 6 bases unmatched. CDR3 length equals 16 residues. Germline V CDR1 and CDR2: SQVTM, ANQGSEA. Here the CDR3 DNA reads TGCAGCGTCGCGGGACAGGGGAGGTCTGGGGCCAACGTCCTGACTTTC. Translating it yields CSVAGQGRSGANVLTF.

This clone was seen a few times. This chain uses TRBV5-4 with TRBJ2-1, with D perhaps matching TRBD1 (6 bases). V was pared by 3 bases and J by 4 bases, with 14 bases between. The CDR3 is 15 residues long. CDR1 is SGHNT and CDR2 is YYREEE in the germline V gene (reference sequence). CDR3 region: CASSWLDSDYNEQFF. Here the CDR3 DNA reads TGTGCCAGCAGCTGGCTGGACAGTGATTACAATGAGCAGTTCTTC.

The J gene is TRBJ2-5, the V gene TRBV7-8; tentative D call: TRBD1 (5 bases). CDR1 is SGHVS and CDR2 is FQNEAQ in the germline V gene. Trimming pared 4 bases from V and 1 base from J, leaving 10 bases between. The CDR3 is 14 amino acids. As DNA, the CDR3 is TGTGCCAGCAGCTCAGGTGGGGCCCAAGAGACCCAGTACTTC. This translates into CASSSGGAQETQYF.

This clone was detected a few times. The rearrangement links TRBV6-6 to TRBJ1-3, with D uncertain. The germline gives CDR1 MNHNY, CDR2 SVGAGI (reference sequence). Trimming took off 5 bases at V and 2 bases at J, with 13 bases between the two ends. The CDR3 runs to 15 residues. The CDR3 loop reads CASSNPEGPGNTIYF. As DNA, the CDR3 is TGTGCCAGCAGTAACCCCGAGGGCCCTGGAAACACCATATATTTT.

This clone was observed a handful of times. The chain has TRBV23-1 and TRBJ1-1, with TRBD1 matching 12 bases. TRBV23-1 is labeled an ORF, and its function is uncertain. Losses at the gene ends were 3 bases for V and 5 bases for J; bases not matched to a gene: 13. This CDR3 has 18 residues. The CDR3 here is CASSHPARDRGRRTEAFF. The CDR3 nucleotides are TGCGCCAGCAGTCACCCCGCCCGGGACAGGGGGCGCCGGACTGAAGCTTTCTTT.

V is TRBV7-2 and J is TRBJ1-6, with D hard to call. The CDR3 is 14 amino acids. V was cut by 5 bases and J by 8 bases, with 13 bases left in between. CDR1 and CDR2 from the germline V gene are SGHTA and FQGNSA. CDR3 loop: CASSPRTQDSPLHF. CDR3 nucleotides: TGTGCCAGCAGCCCACGTACCCAGGATTCACCCCTCCACTTT.

This clone was detected only a few times. The genes are TRBV28 and TRBJ1-6; 9 bases fit TRBD1. The germline CDR1 and CDR2 sequences are MDHEN and SYDVKM. The CDR3 contains 16 residues. V lost 7 bases and J lost 1; bases outside the gene matches: 5. The DNA for the CDR3 is TGTGCCAGCATAAAGACAGGGGGATCCTATAATTCACCCCTCCACTTT. Amino acids: CASIKTGGSYNSPLHF.

The rearrangement links TRBV6-1 to TRBJ2-1, with a possible D match to TRBD2 (6 bases). Germline lookup yields CDR1 MNHNS and CDR2 SASEGT. This CDR3 is 14 amino acids long. V gave up 9 bases and J gave up 3 bases, with 15 bases separating them. As DNA, the CDR3 is TGTGCCAGTAGACTGCCGGGGGACTACAATGAGCAGTTCTTC. It specifies CASRLPGDYNEQFF.

V is TRBV30 and J is TRBJ2-1, with 10 positions matching TRBD2. Germline V gene data show CDR1 as GTSNPN and CDR2 as SVGIG (reference sequence). V lost 5 bases, J lost 7 bases, and 8 bases stayed unmatched. The CDR3 is 14 amino acids. The CDR3 sequence: CAWDQRGGTNEQFF. The DNA for the CDR3 is TGTGCCTGGGATCAGCGGGGGGGCACGAATGAGCAGTTCTTC.

Many counts were recorded for this clone. This chain uses TRBV28 with TRBJ2-7; tentatively, D is TRBD2 (5 bases). This CDR3 is built from 15 residues. CDR1 is MDHEN, CDR2 SYDVKM, per germline. Trimming stripped 6 bases from V and 0 bases from J, with 15 bases between. The CDR3 loop is CASSSFGLGSYEQYF. The CDR3 DNA reads as TGTGCCAGCAGCAGTTTCGGACTGGGCTCCTACGAGCAGTACTTC.

This clone has ten or more counts. J is TRBJ2-1 and V is TRBV7-3; 11 bases line up with TRBD1. The V segment lost 2 bases and the J segment 10 bases; nucleotides outside the gene matches: 4. The CDR3 loop spans 14 amino acids. The V gene's germline CDR1 is SGHTA and CDR2 FQGTGA. CDR3 sequence: CASSLLGQGGEQFF. DNA for the CDR3: TGTGCCAGCAGCTTACTGGGACAGGGGGGCGAGCAGTTCTTC. Complete variable domain (other parts from reference TRBV7-3 and TRBJ2-1): GAGVSQTPSNKVTEKGKYVELRCDPISGHTALYWYRQSLGQGPEFLIYFQGTGAADDSGLPNDRFFAVRPEGSVSTLKIQRTERGDSAVYLCASSLLGQGGEQFFGPGTRLTVL.

This clone was found a few times. The genes are TRBV25-1 and TRBJ2-2, with D perhaps TRBD2 (7 bases). The CDR3 sequence is 15 residues long. V was trimmed by 5 bases and J by 1 base, leaving 11 bases between them. The germline V gene has CDR1 MGHDK and CDR2 SYGVNS. The CDR3 spells CASSPGGRNTGELFF. The DNA of the CDR3 is TGTGCCAGCAGTCCCGGGGGGCGGAACACCGGGGAGCTGTTTTTT.

This chain uses TRBV15 with TRBJ1-1; 10 positions agree with TRBD1. Germline loops: CDR1 LNHNV, CDR2 YYDKDF (reference sequence). The J segment lost 3 bases and the V segment lost 5 bases, leaving 6 bases of the junction unmatched. The CDR3 contains 15 residues. CDR3 region: CATSQDRGWDTEAFF. CDR3 sequence (DNA): TGTGCCACCAGCCAGGACAGGGGGTGGGACACTGAAGCTTTCTTT.

There are a few counts of this clone. The V and J genes are TRBV4-1 and TRBJ2-2; D is perhaps TRBD2 (6 bases). Germline V gene data show CDR1 as MGHRA and CDR2 as YSYEKL. CDR3 size: 12 residues. The ends were cut back, 8 bases at V and 5 bases at J, with 9 bases in the middle. CDR3 nucleotide sequence: TGCGCCAGCCTGGGAGGAACCGGGGAGCTGTTTTTT. Translation: CASLGGTGELFF.